A selection of T cell receptor beta chains follows, all from one sample in a study of Graves' ophthalmopathy and Graves' hyperthyroidism. TCRdb redid the calling of the multiplex PCR reads with MiXCR, one entry per CDR3 protein. The sample lists almost 750,000 distinct CDR3 sequences; 40% were seen once. Sequenced input: peripheral blood. These TCRs come from an adult man with Graves' ophthalmopathy. Each CDR3 is given with its conserved first and last residue. Fields, in order: clone size, J gene, V gene, D gene, CDR3 protein, CDR3 DNA. The D gene is left open where the match is weak. Clone size, where shown, is once, few, many, or a class for clones that have expanded.

clone size: -
J gene: TRBJ2-7
V gene: TRBV10-3
D gene: -
CDR3 protein: CAISERASYEQYF
CDR3 DNA: TGTGCCATCAGTGAGCGGGCCTCCTACGAGCAGTACTTC

clone size: once
J gene: TRBJ1-3
V gene: TRBV14
D gene: -
CDR3 protein: CASSQDLGRGAGESGNTIYF
CDR3 DNA: TGTGCCAGCAGCCAAGATTTGGGACGAGGGGCAGGGGAGTCGGGAAACACCATATATTTT

clone size: few
J gene: TRBJ2-5
V gene: TRBV28
D gene: TRBD1
CDR3 protein: CASSSVSGGAETQYF
CDR3 DNA: TGTGCCAGCAGTTCCGTCTCAGGGGGAGCAGAGACCCAGTACTTC

clone size: few
J gene: TRBJ1-4
V gene: TRBV7-9
D gene: TRBD1
CDR3 protein: CASSLDRVGVDKLFF
CDR3 DNA: TGTGCCAGCAGTCTTGACAGGGTCGGGGTGGACAAACTGTTTTTT

clone size: few
J gene: TRBJ1-4
V gene: TRBV5-1
D gene: -
CDR3 protein: CASSLETGFNEKLFF
CDR3 DNA: TGCGCCAGCAGCTTGGAGACAGGTTTTAATGAAAAACTGTTTTTT

clone size: -
J gene: TRBJ1-4
V gene: TRBV14
D gene: TRBD1
CDR3 protein: CASSHRDRGTNEKLFF
CDR3 DNA: TGTGCCAGCAGCCACCGGGACAGGGGAACTAATGAAAAACTGTTTTTT

clone size: -
J gene: TRBJ1-4
V gene: TRBV7-8
D gene: TRBD1
CDR3 protein: CASSEVQGGFGEKLFF
CDR3 DNA: TGTGCCAGCAGTGAGGTCCAAGGGGGCTTCGGTGAAAAACTGTTTTTT

clone size: -
J gene: TRBJ1-2
V gene: TRBV10-3
D gene: -
CDR3 protein: CASSHRDNFKLIGGYTF
CDR3 DNA: TGTGCCAGCAGCCACCGGGACAACTTCAAACTAATAGGTGGCTACACCTTC

clone size: many
J gene: TRBJ1-6
V gene: TRBV25-1
D gene: -
CDR3 protein: CASSEVSGPNSPLHF
CDR3 DNA: TGTGCCAGCAGTGAGGTGTCGGGTCCAAATTCACCCCTCCACTTT

clone size: many
J gene: TRBJ1-2
V gene: TRBV2
D gene: -
CDR3 protein: CASSEGLVPASGNYGYTF
CDR3 DNA: TGTGCCAGCAGTGAGGGGTTGGTTCCAGCCAGTGGCAACTATGGCTACACCTTC

clone size: -
J gene: TRBJ2-7
V gene: TRBV10-3
D gene: -
CDR3 protein: CASGRHQSYEQYF
CDR3 DNA: TGTGCCAGCGGTCGGCATCAATCCTACGAGCAGTACTTC

clone size: -
J gene: TRBJ1-1
V gene: TRBV20-1
D gene: -
CDR3 protein: CSAPAGGRIRWTEAFF
CDR3 DNA: TGCAGTGCTCCGGCGGGGGGTAGGATTAGGTGGACTGAAGCTTTCTTT

clone size: once
J gene: TRBJ1-3
V gene: TRBV6-5
D gene: -
CDR3 protein: CASSYSGILDGNTIYF
CDR3 DNA: TGTGCCAGCAGTTACTCGGGGATATTGGATGGAAACACCATATATTTT

clone size: -
J gene: TRBJ1-5
V gene: TRBV6-2/TRBV6-3
D gene: -
CDR3 protein: CASSPFNARVYQPQHF
CDR3 DNA: TGTGCCAGCTCACCATTTAACGCCAGGGTCTATCAGCCCCAGCATTTT

clone size: -
J gene: TRBJ1-2
V gene: TRBV19
D gene: TRBD1
CDR3 protein: CASRTTTGGGYTF
CDR3 DNA: TGTGCCAGTAGGACTACGACAGGGGGTGGCTACACCTTC

clone size: -
J gene: TRBJ1-1
V gene: TRBV19
D gene: -
CDR3 protein: CASSREVSSRNTEAFF
CDR3 DNA: TGTGCCAGTAGTCGCGAGGTTTCGAGTAGAAACACTGAAGCTTTCTTT

clone size: -
J gene: TRBJ1-2
V gene: TRBV10-3
D gene: -
CDR3 protein: CAISDTERNYGYTF
CDR3 DNA: TGTGCCATCAGTGATACGGAGAGGAACTATGGCTACACCTTC

clone size: -
J gene: TRBJ2-7
V gene: TRBV29-1
D gene: -
CDR3 protein: CSVEYDEQYF
CDR3 DNA: TGCAGCGTTGAGTACGACGAGCAGTACTTC

clone size: -
J gene: TRBJ1-2
V gene: TRBV10-2
D gene: -
CDR3 protein: CAGSTGRASYGYTF
CDR3 DNA: TGCGCCGGCAGTACGGGCAGAGCTAGCTATGGCTACACCTTC

clone size: few
J gene: TRBJ2-2
V gene: TRBV2
D gene: -
CDR3 protein: CASSPRLSSGELFF
CDR3 DNA: TGTGCCAGCAGCCCTCGATTGTCATCCGGGGAGCTGTTTTTT

clone size: -
J gene: TRBJ1-2
V gene: TRBV20-1
D gene: -
CDR3 protein: CSARSFKGYGYTF
CDR3 DNA: TGCAGTGCGCGTTCCTTTAAAGGCTATGGCTACACCTTC

clone size: few
J gene: TRBJ1-2
V gene: TRBV5-6
D gene: -
CDR3 protein: CASSPDRLFGGYTF
CDR3 DNA: TGTGCCAGCAGCCCAGACAGACTTTTTGGGGGCTACACCTTC

clone size: few
J gene: TRBJ2-2
V gene: TRBV10-3
D gene: -
CDR3 protein: CAISAEQGNTGELFF
CDR3 DNA: TGTGCCATCAGTGCTGAACAGGGGAACACCGGGGAGCTGTTTTTT

clone size: many
J gene: TRBJ1-2
V gene: TRBV10-2
D gene: TRBD1
CDR3 protein: CASSDYWGQGASGYTF
CDR3 DNA: TGCGCCAGCAGTGATTATTGGGGACAGGGGGCGAGCGGCTACACCTTC

clone size: -
J gene: TRBJ1-6
V gene: TRBV15
D gene: -
CDR3 protein: CATSRGTVNSPLHF
CDR3 DNA: TGTGCCACCAGCAGAGGGACAGTAAATTCACCCCTCCACTTT

clone size: -
J gene: TRBJ2-5
V gene: TRBV5-1
D gene: TRBD2
CDR3 protein: CASGLSTSGGAETQYF
CDR3 DNA: TGTGCCAGCGGACTTTCGACTAGCGGGGGGGCAGAGACCCAGTACTTC

clone size: once
J gene: TRBJ1-1
V gene: TRBV5-1
D gene: TRBD1
CDR3 protein: CASSLDPGQGQATEAFF
CDR3 DNA: TGCGCCAGCAGCCTAGACCCGGGACAGGGGCAGGCCACTGAAGCTTTCTTT

clone size: -
J gene: TRBJ2-7
V gene: TRBV20-1
D gene: -
CDR3 protein: CSARQFAANYEQYF
CDR3 DNA: TGCAGTGCTCGCCAGTTTGCGGCCAACTACGAGCAGTACTTC

clone size: few
J gene: TRBJ1-2
V gene: TRBV6-1
D gene: -
CDR3 protein: CASIVGGLENGYTF
CDR3 DNA: TGTGCCAGCATCGTCGGGGGATTGGAGAATGGCTACACCTTC

clone size: many
J gene: TRBJ1-3
V gene: TRBV12-3/TRBV12-4
D gene: TRBD1
CDR3 protein: CASRRTGGNTIYF
CDR3 DNA: TGTGCCAGCAGACGGACAGGGGGAAACACCATATATTTT

clone size: few
J gene: TRBJ2-5
V gene: TRBV7-9
D gene: -
CDR3 protein: CASSLGVGVGDTQYF
CDR3 DNA: TGTGCCAGCAGCTTAGGTGTAGGGGTTGGAGATACCCAGTACTTC

clone size: few
J gene: TRBJ2-7
V gene: TRBV20-1
D gene: -
CDR3 protein: CSARESEQYF
CDR3 DNA: TGCAGTGCTCGAGAATCCGAGCAGTACTTC

clone size: few
J gene: TRBJ1-5
V gene: TRBV20-1
D gene: -
CDR3 protein: CSAAEWLDGPQHF
CDR3 DNA: TGCAGTGCCGCAGAATGGTTGGATGGGCCCCAGCATTTT

clone size: -
J gene: TRBJ2-5
V gene: TRBV4-1
D gene: -
CDR3 protein: CASSQSGTPVRETQYF
CDR3 DNA: TGCGCCAGCAGCCAATCCGGGACACCCGTTAGGGAGACCCAGTACTTC

clone size: many
J gene: TRBJ2-5
V gene: TRBV7-2
D gene: -
CDR3 protein: CASSLGGPGLETQYF
CDR3 DNA: TGTGCCAGCAGCCTCGGAGGACCGGGTTTAGAGACCCAGTACTTC

clone size: -
J gene: TRBJ2-7
V gene: TRBV7-2
D gene: TRBD1
CDR3 protein: CASSHRDRGLYEQYF
CDR3 DNA: TGTGCCAGCAGCCACCGGGACAGGGGGCTCTACGAGCAGTACTTC

clone size: few
J gene: TRBJ2-7
V gene: TRBV7-9
D gene: TRBD1
CDR3 protein: CASRGTGKSHEQYF
CDR3 DNA: TGTGCCAGCCGAGGGACAGGGAAATCCCACGAGCAGTACTTC

clone size: -
J gene: TRBJ2-2
V gene: TRBV25-1
D gene: TRBD1
CDR3 protein: CASSPDRASAWAGELFF
CDR3 DNA: TGTGCCAGCAGCCCAGACAGGGCCAGCGCTTGGGCCGGGGAGCTGTTTTTT

clone size: -
J gene: TRBJ1-2
V gene: TRBV29-1
D gene: -
CDR3 protein: CSVEALRGAGYTF
CDR3 DNA: TGCAGCGTTGAAGCCCTAAGGGGAGCTGGCTACACCTTC

clone size: once
J gene: TRBJ1-1
V gene: TRBV11-2
D gene: -
CDR3 protein: CASSTIEPGTEAFF
CDR3 DNA: TGTGCCAGCAGCACGATAGAACCGGGCACTGAAGCTTTCTTT

clone size: -
J gene: TRBJ2-5
V gene: TRBV7-2
D gene: -
CDR3 protein: CASSQDAPGGTQYF
CDR3 DNA: TGTGCCAGCAGCCAAGACGCACCGGGTGGGACCCAGTACTTC

clone size: -
J gene: TRBJ2-2
V gene: TRBV25-1
D gene: -
CDR3 protein: CASSSNDGFKGAGELFF
CDR3 DNA: TGTGCCAGCAGCTCCAATGACGGATTCAAAGGCGCCGGGGAGCTGTTTTTT

clone size: -
J gene: TRBJ1-5
V gene: TRBV24-1
D gene: TRBD1
CDR3 protein: CASSLVGTGNQPQHF
CDR3 DNA: TGTGCCAGCAGTTTAGTCGGGACAGGGAATCAGCCCCAGCATTTT

clone size: -
J gene: TRBJ2-2
V gene: TRBV25-1
D gene: -
CDR3 protein: CAIRGVTGELFF
CDR3 DNA: TGTGCCATCCGAGGGGTCACCGGGGAGCTGTTTTTT

clone size: -
J gene: TRBJ1-2
V gene: TRBV25-1
D gene: -
CDR3 protein: CASSRRFGYGYTF
CDR3 DNA: TGTGCCAGCAGTAGGCGATTCGGCTATGGCTACACCTTC

clone size: many
J gene: TRBJ2-5
V gene: TRBV2
D gene: TRBD2
CDR3 protein: CASRRGAQETQYF
CDR3 DNA: TGTGCCAGCCGGCGGGGGGCCCAAGAGACCCAGTACTTC